This T cell receptor (beta chain) was obtained from a study of OX40 agonist ivuxolimab in advanced cancers. Produced via immunoSEQ multiplex PCR; TCRdb's table is partial and in-frame only. The sample shows about 75,000 clones, 86% of them seen only once. Prior autoimmune disease or systemic immunosuppression barred patients. Notes on this clone: Its target is unknown.

Notes on the study in general: Blood T cells, both CD4+ and CD8+, expanded clonally by week 6 at 0.1 to 3.0 mg/kg.

This CDR3 contains 13 residues. V lost 0 bases, J lost 1 base, and 4 bases lay in between. Germline lookup yields CDR1 SGHRS and CDR2 YFSETQ. The chain combines TRBV5-1 with TRBJ2-5; D gene uncertain. The sample was CD4+ or CD8+ T cells sorted from blood, taken in a trial of the OX40 agonist ivuxolimab. The source of this sequence is an adult with an advanced solid tumor such as melanoma, head and neck, liver or kidney cancer. CDR3 nucleotides: TGCGCCAGCAGCTTGGGTAGCCAAGAGACCCAGTACTTC. This encodes CASSLGSQETQYF.